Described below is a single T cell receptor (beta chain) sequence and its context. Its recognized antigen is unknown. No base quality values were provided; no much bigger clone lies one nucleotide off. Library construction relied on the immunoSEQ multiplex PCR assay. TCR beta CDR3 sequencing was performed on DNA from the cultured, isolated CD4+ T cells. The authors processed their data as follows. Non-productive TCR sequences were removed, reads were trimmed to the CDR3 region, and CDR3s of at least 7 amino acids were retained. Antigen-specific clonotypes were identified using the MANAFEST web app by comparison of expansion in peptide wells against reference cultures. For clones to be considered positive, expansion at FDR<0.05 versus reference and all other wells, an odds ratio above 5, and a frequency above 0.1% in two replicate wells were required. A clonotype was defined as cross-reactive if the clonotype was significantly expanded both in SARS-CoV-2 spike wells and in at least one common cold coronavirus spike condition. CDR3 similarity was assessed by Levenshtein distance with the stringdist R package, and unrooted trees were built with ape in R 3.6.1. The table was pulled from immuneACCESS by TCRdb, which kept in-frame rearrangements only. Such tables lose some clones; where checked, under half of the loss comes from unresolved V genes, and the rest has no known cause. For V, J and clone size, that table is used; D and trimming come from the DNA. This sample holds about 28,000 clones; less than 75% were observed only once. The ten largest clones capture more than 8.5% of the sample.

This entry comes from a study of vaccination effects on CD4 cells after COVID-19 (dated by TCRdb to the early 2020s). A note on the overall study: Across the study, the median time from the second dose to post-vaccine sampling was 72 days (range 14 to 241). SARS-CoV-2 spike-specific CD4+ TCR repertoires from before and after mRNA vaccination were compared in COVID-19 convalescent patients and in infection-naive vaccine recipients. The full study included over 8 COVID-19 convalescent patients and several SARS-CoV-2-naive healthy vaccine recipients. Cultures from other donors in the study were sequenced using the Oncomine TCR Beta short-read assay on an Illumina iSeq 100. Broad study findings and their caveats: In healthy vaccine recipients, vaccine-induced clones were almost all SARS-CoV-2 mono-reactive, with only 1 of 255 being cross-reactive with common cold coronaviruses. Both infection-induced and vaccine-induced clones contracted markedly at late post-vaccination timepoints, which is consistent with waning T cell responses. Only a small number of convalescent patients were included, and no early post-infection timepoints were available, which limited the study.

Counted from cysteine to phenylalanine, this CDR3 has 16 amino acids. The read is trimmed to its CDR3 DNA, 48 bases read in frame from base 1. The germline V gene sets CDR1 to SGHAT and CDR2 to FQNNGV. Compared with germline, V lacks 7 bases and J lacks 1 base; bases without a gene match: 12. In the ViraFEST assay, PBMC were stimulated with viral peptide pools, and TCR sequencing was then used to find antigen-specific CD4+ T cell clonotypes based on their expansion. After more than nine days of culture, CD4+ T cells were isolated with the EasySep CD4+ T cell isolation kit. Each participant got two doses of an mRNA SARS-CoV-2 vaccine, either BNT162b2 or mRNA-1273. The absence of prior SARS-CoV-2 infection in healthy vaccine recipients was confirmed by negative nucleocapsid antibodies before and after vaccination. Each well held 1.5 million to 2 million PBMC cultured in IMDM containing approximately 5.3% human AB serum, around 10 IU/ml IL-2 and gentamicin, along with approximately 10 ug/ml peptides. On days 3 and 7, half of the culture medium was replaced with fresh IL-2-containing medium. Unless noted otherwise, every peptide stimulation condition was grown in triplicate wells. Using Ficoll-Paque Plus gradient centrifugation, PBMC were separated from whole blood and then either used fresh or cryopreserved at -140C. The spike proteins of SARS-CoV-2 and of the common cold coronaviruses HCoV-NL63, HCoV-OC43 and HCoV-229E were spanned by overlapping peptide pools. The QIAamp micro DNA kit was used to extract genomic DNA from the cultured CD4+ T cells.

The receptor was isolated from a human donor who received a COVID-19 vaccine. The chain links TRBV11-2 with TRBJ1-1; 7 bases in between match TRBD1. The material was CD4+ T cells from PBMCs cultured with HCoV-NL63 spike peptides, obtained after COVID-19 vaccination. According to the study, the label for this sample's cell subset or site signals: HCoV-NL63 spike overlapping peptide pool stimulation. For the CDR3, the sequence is CASNELQGRGNTEAFF. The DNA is TGTGCCAGCAACGAATTACAGGGGAGGGGGAACACTGAAGCTTTCTTT.